The 20 T cell receptor beta chains below were found in one sample sequenced in a study of neurological immune-mediated disorders (dated by TCRdb to the late 2010s). The sample's time point label, decoded: longitudinal time-point 1 (baseline). The library relied on 5' RACE. Sequencing was carried out with an Illumina HiSeq 2500. TCRdb redid the processing of the public reads, applying fastp at Q25 and MiXCR, and retained in-frame beta chains. Rows are combined by CDR3 protein, so each entry shows the most common genes and DNA. Within this sample are 50,000 to 70,000 distinct CDR3 sequences, with around 10% of them counted one time only. The ten largest clones represent approximately 7% of the sample. Sample: PBMCs. These receptors came from a male donor with HTLV-1-associated myelopathy (HAM/TSP).

This chain connects TRBV5-6 to TRBJ2-1; the match to TRBD2 covers 11 bases. The germline CDR1 and CDR2 sequences are SGHDT and YYEEEE. The J segment lost 4 bases and the V segment lost 0 bases, leaving 6 bases of the junction unmatched. This CDR3 comprises 17 residues. CDR3 in amino acids: CASSLGSGGAEYNEQFF. CDR3 DNA sequence: TGTGCCAGCAGCTTGGGTAGCGGGGGGGCCGAATACAATGAGCAGTTCTTC.

The table lists this clonotype with many counts. The chain employs TRBV27 and TRBJ2-7, with a tentative D call TRBD2 (5 bases). CDR1 is MNHEY and CDR2 is SMNVEV in the germline V gene (reference sequence). This CDR3 is built from 13 residues. Trimming left V 3 bases short and J 2 bases short, with 8 bases between. The CDR3 loop is CASSLERTYEQYF. The CDR3 bases are TGTGCCAGCAGTTTGGAGCGGACCTACGAGCAGTACTTC.

The chain has TRBV7-2 and TRBJ2-3; 10 positions match TRBD2. The CDR3 is 17 amino acids. The V and J ends lost 4 bases and 4 bases, in that order; junction bases with no gene match: 11. The V gene's germline CDR1 is SGHTA and CDR2 FQGNSA. The CDR3 DNA reads as TGTGCCAGCAGCTCCTGGGGAGCGGGGGGGCTCCCAGATACGCAGTATTTT. It specifies CASSSWGAGGLPDTQYF.

This clonotype was detected many times. This chain connects TRBV5-1 to TRBJ2-7; D is possibly TRBD2 (5 bases). V lost 3 bases to trimming and J lost 2 bases, with 15 bases between them. This CDR3 has 15 amino acids. CDR1 is SGHRS, CDR2 YFSETQ, per germline. The DNA for the CDR3 is TGCGCCAGCAGCTCCCTGCGAGCGGACCCCTACGAGCAGTACTTC. The encoded protein is CASSSLRADPYEQYF.

This clonotype showed up many times. The chain uses TRBV4-1 and TRBJ1-5, with a possible D match to TRBD1 (6 bases). With 3 bases removed from V and 4 bases from J, the gap between germline ends came to 13 bases. The CDR3 totals 15 residues. Germline assignment: CDR1 MGHRA and CDR2 YSYEKL. CDR3 DNA: TGCGCCAGCAGCCATTATAGGGGGGAAAATCAGCCCCAGCATTTT. Its translation: CASSHYRGENQPQHF.

At least ten counts were recorded for this clonotype. This sequence joins TRBV20-1 and TRBJ2-3; 7 bases match TRBD2. With V trimmed by 6 bases and J by 0 bases, 6 bases remained unmatched. The CDR3 loop spans 14 amino acids. CDR1 is DFQATT and CDR2 is SNEGSKA in the germline V gene (reference sequence). CDR3 loop: CSAEAGESTDTQYF. CDR3 in DNA: TGCAGTGCGGAGGCGGGGGAGAGCACAGATACGCAGTATTTT.

The chain is built from TRBV5-1 and TRBJ1-6; D is undetermined. The CDR3 contains 14 residues. From germline, CDR1 is SGHRS and CDR2 YFSETQ. Between the trimmed V and J ends, which lost 0 bases and 5 bases, there was a span of 6 bases. The CDR3 loop reads CASSLGTDNSPLHF. The CDR3 nucleotides read TGCGCCAGCAGCTTGGGAACCGATAATTCACCCCTCCACTTT.

This clonotype was detected ten times or more. The CDR3 nucleotides read TGCGCCAGCAGCCAAGACTCCGGACGTAAGCCCAATCAGCCCCAGCATTTT. It is translated as CASSQDSGRKPNQPQHF. The chain uses TRBV4-3 and TRBJ1-5; D ambiguous. Germline V gene lookup returns CDR1 LGHNA and CDR2 YSLEER. Trimming removed 0 bases at V and 3 bases at J, with 15 bases between. This CDR3 region has 17 residues.

This chain connects TRBV10-2 to TRBJ2-1, with TRBD2 identical over 16 bases. The CDR3 has 21 residues. After removal of 6 bases from V and 1 base from J, the junction contained 15 bases not matched to a gene. The germline V gene encodes CDR1 WSHSY and CDR2 SAAADI. In DNA, the CDR3 is TGCGCCAGCAGGGGACTAGCGGGGGGGCCAAACAGAAAATTTTCCTACAATGAGCAGTTCTTC. This sequence encodes CASRGLAGGPNRKFSYNEQFF.

This clonotype was picked up many times. The CDR3 DNA follows: TGCGCCAGCAGTCTTACAGGGACTTACGCAGATACGCAGTATTTT. This encodes CASSLTGTYADTQYF. The V and J genes are TRBV5-1 and TRBJ2-3; either TRBD1 or TRBD2 may supply D (6 bases each). With 5 bases removed from V and 4 bases from J, the gap between germline ends came to 17 bases. The germline gives CDR1 SGHRS, CDR2 YFSETQ. CDR3 length equals 15 residues. Full variable domain (remainder filled in from reference TRBV5-1 and TRBJ2-3): KAGVTQTPRYLIKTRGQQVTLSCSPISGHRSVSWYQQTPGQGLQFLFEYFSETQRNKGNFPGRFSGRQFSNSRSEMNVSTLELGDSALYLCASSLTGTYADTQYFGPGTRLTVL.

This clonotype was counted at least ten times. The chain couples TRBV6-2 or TRBV6-3 to TRBJ1-5, with 8 bases lining up with TRBD1. The CDR3 contains 14 residues. V trimming: 8 bases; J trimming: 5 bases; junction bases outside the gene matches: 8. Germline CDR1 reads MNHEY; CDR2 reads SVGEGT. The CDR3 nucleotides read TGTGCCAGCTCTTGGACAGGGAAACATCAGCCCCAGCATTTT. Protein product: CASSWTGKHQPQHF.

This clonotype showed up many times. The rearrangement joins TRBV7-2 to TRBJ2-3, with 14 positions matching TRBD2. The V segment lost 5 bases and the J segment 2 bases; nucleotides outside the gene matches: 9. CDR1 and CDR2 from the germline V gene are SGHTA and FQGNSA. This CDR3 is 18 amino acids long. The CDR3 coding sequence is TGTGCCAGCAGCAAGACTAGCGGGGGGGCCTTTCCCACAGATACGCAGTATTTT. This sequence encodes CASSKTSGGAFPTDTQYF.

This clonotype was found many times. The V and J genes are TRBV7-2 and TRBJ2-1; 10 nucleotides line up with TRBD2. CDR1 SGHTA and CDR2 FQGNSA come from the germline V gene. V dropped 6 bases and J dropped 9; count of bases not matched to a gene: 5. The CDR3 extends over 13 amino acids. In DNA, the CDR3 is TGTGCCAGCAGACGGAGACTAGCGGGTGAGCAGTTCTTC. Its translation: CASRRRLAGEQFF.

This clonotype was recorded only once. The chain is built from TRBV18 and TRBJ2-1, with 10 bases lining up with TRBD1. V lost 2 bases and J lost 8; bases outside the gene matches: 0. CDR1 is KGHSH and CDR2 is LQKENI in the germline V gene. This CDR3 is 13 amino acids long. In DNA, the CDR3 is TGTGCCAGCTCACCAGGGACAGGGGATGAGCAGTTCTTC. It encodes CASSPGTGDEQFF.

This clonotype ranks as medium-sized. The V gene is TRBV20-1, the J gene TRBJ1-1; possibly TRBD1 for D (5 bases). Germline lookup yields CDR1 DFQATT and CDR2 SNEGSKA (reference sequence). The CDR3 is 15 amino acids. The V end lost 5 bases, the J end lost 6 bases, and 22 bases lay between the germline ends. In DNA, the CDR3 is TGCAGTGCTCCAGACCCATCGGACACATGGTCTGAAGCTTTCTTT. The encoded protein is CSAPDPSDTWSEAFF.

V is TRBV5-1 and J is TRBJ2-7, with TRBD2 matching 7 bases. The CDR3 covers 12 residues. The germline gives CDR1 SGHRS, CDR2 YFSETQ. V lost 6 bases to trimming and J lost 5 bases; unmatched junction nucleotides: 5. The CDR3 protein is CASNFRGDEQYF. CDR3 sequence (DNA): TGCGCCAGCAACTTTCGGGGGGACGAGCAGTACTTC.

Regarding this clonotype: Since a much larger clone is just one base distant, this may be a read error. CDR3 residues: CASSQGSGTGGTQTQYF. The CDR3 nucleotides read TGTGCCAGCAGCCAAGGTTCCGGGACAGGGGGCACGCAGACCCAGTACTTC. This chain connects TRBV3-1 to TRBJ2-5, with TRBD1 identical over 12 bases. Per germline, CDR1 LGHDT and CDR2 YNNKEL (reference sequence). This CDR3 comprises 17 residues. Trimming cost V 1 base and J 6 bases; bases outside gene matches: 9.

Ten or more counts support this clonotype. The V call is TRBV6-5, the J call TRBJ2-2; D perhaps matches TRBD1 (7 bases). Germline-derived CDR1 and CDR2 are MNHEY and SVGAGI. V was clipped by 7 bases and J by 5 bases, with 20 bases between them. This CDR3 contains 16 residues. The DNA of the CDR3 is TGTGCCAGCACCCTACTCGCGGCAGGGGGGACCGGGGAGCTGTTTTTT. Protein sequence: CASTLLAAGGTGELFF.

This clonotype was counted at least ten times. This chain links TRBV7-8 with TRBJ2-7; TRBD1 matches 9 bases. The V gene's germline CDR1 is SGHVS and CDR2 FQNEAQ. V lost 11 bases to trimming and J lost 2 bases; unmatched junction nucleotides: 13. The CDR3 totals 15 residues. CDR3 in amino acids: CASHPLGTGTYEQYF. The CDR3 region has the DNA TGTGCCTCACACCCGCTTGGGACAGGGACCTACGAGCAGTACTTC.

This clonotype was observed many times. The rearrangement joins TRBV7-6 to TRBJ2-2; D could derive from TRBD1 or TRBD2 (5 bases each). V was shortened by 8 bases and J by 5 bases, with 15 bases between the two germline ends. This CDR3 is 14 amino acids long. The germline V gene encodes CDR1 SGHVS and CDR2 FNYEAQ. CDR3 DNA sequence: TGTGCCAGCGTATCGCAGGGACGAACCGGGGAGCTGTTTTTT. Residues: CASVSQGRTGELFF.